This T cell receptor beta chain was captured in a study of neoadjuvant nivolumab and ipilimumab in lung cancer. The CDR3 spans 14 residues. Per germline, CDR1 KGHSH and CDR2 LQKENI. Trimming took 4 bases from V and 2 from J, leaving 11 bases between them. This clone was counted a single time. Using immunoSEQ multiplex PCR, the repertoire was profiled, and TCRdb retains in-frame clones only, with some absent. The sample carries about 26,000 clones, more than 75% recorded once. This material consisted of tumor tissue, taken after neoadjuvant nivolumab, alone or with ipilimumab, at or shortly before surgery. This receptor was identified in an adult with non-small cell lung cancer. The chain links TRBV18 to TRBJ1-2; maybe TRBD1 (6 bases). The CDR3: CASSRDNQNYGYTF. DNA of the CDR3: TGTGCCAGCTCACGGGACAACCAAAACTATGGCTACACCTTC.